This entry describes one TCR beta chain. This sample is part of a study of blood T cell repertoires in COVID-19. Study-wide context: COVID-19 samples, acute and convalescent, were from the United States, Italy and Spain. From T cells, B-cell-depleted T cells, or PBMCs came the material, which was cDNA or gDNA.

Authors' methods: Researchers report that nucleated cell counts were estimated from reference gene primer amplification. Method: immunoSEQ multiplex PCR; TCRdb's copy keeps in-frame clones and lacks some. V and J calls and clone size are as listed in that table; D and trimming were resolved from the DNA. The sample consists of about 80,000 clones, around 90% of them appearing once. The CDR3 is made up of 17 amino acids. V trimming: 11 bases; J trimming: 2 bases; junction bases outside the gene matches: 19. The chain couples TRBV23-1 to TRBJ2-5; 8 bases line up with TRBD2. TRBV23-1 is designated an ORF whose function remains uncertain. The source of this sequence is a young man with acute or convalescent COVID-19. Sequenced material: peripheral blood. This CDR3 is CAHRLAPFCYQQETQYF. The CDR3 DNA reads TGCGCCCATAGACTAGCGCCCTTTTGTTATCAACAAGAGACCCAGTACTTC.